A selection of T cell receptor beta chains follows, all from one sample in a study of shared clonotypes between healthy human individuals. Data came from immunoSEQ multiplex PCR; TCRdb stores just in-frame clones and leaves some out. The table shows about 980,000 clones, with approximately 76% occurring only once. Sequencing used memory CD4+ T cells sorted from blood. These receptors were obtained from a man between 18 and 35 years old in good health. CDR3s include the opening cysteine and the closing phenylalanine or tryptophan. Each record gives: clone size, V gene, CDR3 protein. A row's size may be missing; if present it is once, few, many or a size class.

. | TRBV25-1 | CASSDRDRTTDTQYF
. | TRBV30 | CAWSGPSGLAYEQYF
once | TRBV7-3 | CASSLQGYWAGANVLTF
few | TRBV11-2 | CASSSEGLADEQYF
few | TRBV4-2 | CASSQDRGQNTGELFF
few | TRBV6-6 | CASSSRLASETQYF
. | TRBV10-1 | CASSVRSGNTIYF
. | TRBV11-3 | CASSPRANTGELFF
. | TRBV28 | CASSLGPSTGAQQETQYF
. | TRBV29-1 | CSVEVRGLVEQYF
. | TRBV5-1 | CASSLGQPGTEAFF
. | TRBV10-3 | CAIGTGELETQYF
. | TRBV20-1 | CSARVLNEQYF
. | TRBV29-1 | CSVALAGGSTDTQYF
. | TRBV5-1 | CASSLGRTTNDYGYTF
. | TRBV7-2 | CASSRSGGPVNEQFF
few | TRBV6-5 | CASSTHGAFF
. | TRBV30 | CACRIGGTYEQYF
. | TRBV4-3 | CASSPLVWSDTQYF
. | TRBV5-1 | CASSGRGGAYNEQYF
. | TRBV5-4 | CASSYAGQLNEKLFF
. | TRBV2 | CASTPRQEANYGYTF
. | TRBV6-5 | CASSYGGETQYF
. | TRBV7-7 | CASSWGTSGTGETQYF
. | TRBV6-1 | CASSEYRGGDEQYF
. | TRBV5-6 | CASSLIGKSLYEQYF
. | TRBV19 | CASSFLRQVVTEAFF
. | TRBV19 | CASSTQGATNEKLFF
. | TRBV5-4 | CASSVGLPGSYNEQFF
. | TRBV2 | CASSDRDYPWETQYF
. | TRBV9 | CASSVDGGSTDTQYF
. | TRBV11-2 | CASSPGRAGNTIYF
. | TRBV7-6 | CASSPYGGNTIYF
. | TRBV30 | CAWNREVSPLHF
. | TRBV11-2 | CASSLVEKITDTQYF
. | TRBV5-4 | CASSLAGPDTQYF
. | TRBV5-6 | CASSSSRLAISYNEQFF
. | TRBV28 | CASSLPHEGTNEKLFF
. | TRBV7-9 | CASSLRDVGIGTEAFF
few | TRBV6-6 | CASEGGANEQFF
. | TRBV7-2 | CASSLTQGGSPLHF
. | TRBV6-5 | CASSRAGTNEQFF
once | TRBV7-2 | CASSFQGTTTDTQYF
. | TRBV5-1 | CASSSQPGGKGSPLHF
. | TRBV28 | CASRDSGTDTQYF
. | TRBV10-3 | CAIRSGVPQETQYF
. | TRBV27 | CASSLSMGGLNTEAFF
. | TRBV5-6 | CASSSRDRGLSPLHF
. | TRBV9 | CASSVGSTSGGNIQYF
. | TRBV7-9 | CASSSPGPNYGYTF
. | TRBV28 | CAIADSPDQPQHF
. | TRBV18 | CASSPRGFAGKNIQYF
. | TRBV30 | CAFETGGSGANVLTF